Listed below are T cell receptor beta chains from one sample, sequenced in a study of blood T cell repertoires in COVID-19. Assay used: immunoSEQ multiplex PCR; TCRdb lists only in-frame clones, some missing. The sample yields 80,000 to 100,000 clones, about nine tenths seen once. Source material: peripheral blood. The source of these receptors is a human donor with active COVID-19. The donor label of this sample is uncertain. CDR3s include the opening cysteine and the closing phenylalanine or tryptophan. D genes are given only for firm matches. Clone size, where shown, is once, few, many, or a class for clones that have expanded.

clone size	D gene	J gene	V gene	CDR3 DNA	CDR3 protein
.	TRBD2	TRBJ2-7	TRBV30	TGTGCCTGGAGTGGACTAGCGGGGGGCCAGCAGTACTTC	CAWSGLAGGQQYF
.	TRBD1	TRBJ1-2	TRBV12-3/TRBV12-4	TGTGCCAGCAGACCCGACAGGGGGGATGGCTACACCTTC	CASRPDRGDGYTF
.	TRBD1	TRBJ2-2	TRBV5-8	TGTGCCAGCAGCTGGAACAGGGGACAGACAAACACCGGGGAGCTGTTTTTT	CASSWNRGQTNTGELFF
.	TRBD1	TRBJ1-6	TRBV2	TGTGCCAGCAGGGCGACAGGGAGTTCCTATAATTCACCCCTCCACTTT	CASRATGSSYNSPLHF
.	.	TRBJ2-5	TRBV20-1	TGCAGTGCTAGTTGGTCGGCCGGGGAGACCCAGTACTTC	CSASWSAGETQYF
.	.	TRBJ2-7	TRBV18	TGTGCCAGCTCACCAACGACACAATCCTACGAGCAGTACTTC	CASSPTTQSYEQYF
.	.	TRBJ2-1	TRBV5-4	TGTGCCAGCAGCTCAGGGATGTACTACAATGAGCAGTTCTTC	CASSSGMYYNEQFF
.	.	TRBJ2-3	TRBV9	TGTGCCAGCAGCCCCTCGACTAGCACAGATACGCAGTATTTT	CASSPSTSTDTQYF
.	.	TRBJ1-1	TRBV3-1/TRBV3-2	TGTGCCAGCAGCCAAGTCGGCCGAGGTGAAGCTTTCTTT	CASSQVGRGEAFF
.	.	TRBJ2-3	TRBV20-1	TGCAGTGCTAGTATGGGAGATGCGCAGTATTTT	CSASMGDAQYF
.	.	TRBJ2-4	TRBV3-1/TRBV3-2	TGTGCCAGCAGCCAAGGACGAGGGATTGGAGACATTCAGTACTTC	CASSQGRGIGDIQYF
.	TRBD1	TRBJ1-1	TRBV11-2	TGTGCCAGCAGCTTGCACAGGACAGGAGTGACTGAAGCTTTCTTT	CASSLHRTGVTEAFF
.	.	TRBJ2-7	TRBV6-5	TGTGCCAGCAGTTACTCGCGGGGTTCCCCCTACGAGCAGTACTTC	CASSYSRGSPYEQYF
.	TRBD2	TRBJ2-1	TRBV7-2	TGTGCCAGCTTCCCGGGAGGGGTTTCCTACAATGAGCAGTTCTTC	CASFPGGVSYNEQFF
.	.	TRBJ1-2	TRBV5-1	TGCGCCAGCAGTTCGGGGGACTATGGCTACACCTTC	CASSSGDYGYTF
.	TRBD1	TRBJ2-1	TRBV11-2	TGTGCCAGCAGCTTAGGGGGGACAGGCTACAATGAGCAGTTCTTC	CASSLGGTGYNEQFF
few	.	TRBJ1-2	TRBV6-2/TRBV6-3	TGTGCCAGCAGCTCGACAGCTAACTATGGCTACACCTTC	CASSSTANYGYTF
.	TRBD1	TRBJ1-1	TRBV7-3	TGTGCCAGCAGCTTCCCTGGACAGGATGAAGCTTTCTTT	CASSFPGQDEAFF
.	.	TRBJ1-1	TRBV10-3	TGTGCCATCAGTGACCGAGGGGGGAACACTGAAGCTTTCTTT	CAISDRGGNTEAFF
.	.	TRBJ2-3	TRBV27	TGTGCCAGCAGTCCTTGGGCTAGCACAGATACGCAGTATTTT	CASSPWASTDTQYF
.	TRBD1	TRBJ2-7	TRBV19	TGTGCCAGTAGCCCGGGACAGGTATCCTACGAGCAGTACTTC	CASSPGQVSYEQYF
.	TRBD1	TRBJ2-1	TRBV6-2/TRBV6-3	TGTGCCAGCAGTTCTCCGGGACAGAACATTGAGCAGTTCTTC	CASSSPGQNIEQFF
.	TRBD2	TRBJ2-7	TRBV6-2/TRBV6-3	TGTGCCAGCAGTTACGGTAGCGGGTACGAGCAGTACTTC	CASSYGSGYEQYF
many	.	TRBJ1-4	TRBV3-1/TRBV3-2	TGTGCCAGCAGCCTTCAGATGGACTGGGATGAAAAACTGTTTTTT	CASSLQMDWDEKLFF
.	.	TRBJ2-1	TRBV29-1	TGCAGCGTTGTTCCCCCGGGGTCCCCCAATGAGCAGTTCTTC	CSVVPPGSPNEQFF
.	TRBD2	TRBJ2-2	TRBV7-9	TGTGCCAGCAGCCCCCGGGCTAGCGGGGGCCTTAGAACCGGGGAGCTGTTTTTT	CASSPRASGGLRTGELFF
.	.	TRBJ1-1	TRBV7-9	TGTGCCAGCAGCTTCGGGGGGGCGCAGAACACTGAAGCTTTCTTT	CASSFGGAQNTEAFF
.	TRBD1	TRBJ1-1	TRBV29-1	TGCAGCGTTGAACACACAGGGGGCACTGAAGCTTTCTTT	CSVEHTGGTEAFF
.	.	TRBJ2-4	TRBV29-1	TGCAGCGTTGAAGGGCGGTGCGGGTCATTGGTAGCCAAAAACATTCAGTACTTC	CSVEGRCGSLVAKNIQYF
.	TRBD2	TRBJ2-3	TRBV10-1	TGCGCCAGCAGTGAAGCACTAGCGGGGACCCGCACAGATACGCAGTATTTT	CASSEALAGTRTDTQYF
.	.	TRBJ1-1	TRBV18	TGTGCCAGCTCTCCAGTGGCTGACACTGAAGCTTTCTTT	CASSPVADTEAFF
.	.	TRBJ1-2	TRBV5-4	TGTGCCAGCAGCTTGGAGCCCTCCGGGGGCTACACCTTC	CASSLEPSGGYTF
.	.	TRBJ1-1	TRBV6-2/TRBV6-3	TGTGCCAGCAGTTACTATCTTAGTTGGAACACTGAAGCTTTCTTT	CASSYYLSWNTEAFF
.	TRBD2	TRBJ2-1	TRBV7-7	TGTGCTAGCAGCTCCGCTCGGGAGGGGAGACCCGTTCGACCATACAATGAGCAGTTCTTC	CASSSAREGRPVRPYNEQFF
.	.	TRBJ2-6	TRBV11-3	TGTGCCAGCAGCTTGCGTACCTCTGGGGCCAACGTCCTGACTTTC	CASSLRTSGANVLTF
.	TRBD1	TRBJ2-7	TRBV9	TGTGCCAGCAGCGACGGGACAGGGGGTCGAGAGCAGTACTTC	CASSDGTGGREQYF
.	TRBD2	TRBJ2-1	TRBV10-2	TGCGCCAGCAGAGCGGGGATCACCTACAATGAGCAGTTCTTC	CASRAGITYNEQFF
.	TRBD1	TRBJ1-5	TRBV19	TGTGCCACCGTGGGCGGGGACAGGGGCTTTCCGGATCAGCCCCAGCATTTT	CATVGGDRGFPDQPQHF
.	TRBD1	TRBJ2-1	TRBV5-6	TGTGCCAGCAGCTTGCCCCTTCAGACAGGGGGTCTATACAATGAGCAGTTCTTC	CASSLPLQTGGLYNEQFF
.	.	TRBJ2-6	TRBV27	TGTGCCAGCAGTTCCGAGGGTGGCGGGGCCAACGTCCTGACTTTC	CASSSEGGGANVLTF
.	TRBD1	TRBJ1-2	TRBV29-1	TGCAGCGTTGCGGAGACAGGGTATGGCTACACCTTC	CSVAETGYGYTF
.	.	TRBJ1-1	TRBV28	TGTGCCAGCAGTTTATCCGTGAGGAACACTGAAGCTTTCTTT	CASSLSVRNTEAFF
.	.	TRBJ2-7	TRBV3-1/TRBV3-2	TGTGCCAGCAGCCAAGATTTAGGCCCACAGAAAGAGCAGTACTTC	CASSQDLGPQKEQYF
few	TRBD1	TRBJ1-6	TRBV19	TGTGCCAGTAGTACGGACAGGGGTTCACCCCTCCACTTT	CASSTDRGSPLHF
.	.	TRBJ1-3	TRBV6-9	TGTGCCAGCAGTAGAAGACGGACAATTGGAAACACCATATATTTT	CASSRRRTIGNTIYF
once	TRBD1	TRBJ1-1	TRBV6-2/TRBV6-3	TGTGCCAGCAGTTACTCGGGACAGGGGAGGAAAGCTTTCTTT	CASSYSGQGRKAFF
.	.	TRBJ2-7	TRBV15	TGTGCCACCAGCAGAGGTTGGGTAGCCCCCTACGAGCAGTACTTC	CATSRGWVAPYEQYF
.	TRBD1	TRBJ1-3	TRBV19	TGTGCCACGGCTGACAGGGGTGCGGGAGGAAACACCATATATTTT	CATADRGAGGNTIYF